Described below is a single T cell receptor (beta chain) sequence and its context. Its antigen is not known. Reverse transcription of about 0.5 to 1 ug RNA was carried out with random hexamers. In TCRdb, the immunoSEQ multiplex PCR reads were re-called with MiXCR into one record per CDR3 protein. The table shows approximately 210,000 distinct CDR3 sequences, with approximately 94% occurring only once. The data are from a study of CD8 T cells in Susac syndrome. Overall study context: Patients with Susac syndrome, at blood draw, were therapy-naive, on corticosteroids, or on intravenous immunoglobulin alone.

Study outcomes and limitations: The authors acknowledged that the study's TCR sequencing and HLA analysis involved relatively few individuals.

In Susac syndrome patients, recently defined diagnostic criteria for definite or probable disease were met. The CDR3 spans 16 residues. Per germline, CDR1 SGHRS and CDR2 YFSETQ. V dropped 0 bases and J dropped 3; count of bases not matched to a gene: 8. V gene TRBV5-1 combines with J gene TRBJ2-7, with 8 bases aligning to TRBD1. Sequencing used CD4+ T cells from PBMCs. This sequence was found in a human donor with Susac syndrome. CDR3: CASSLGPGQVNYEQYF. The CDR3, as DNA: TGCGCCAGCAGCTTGGGGCCGGGACAGGTGAACTACGAGCAGTACTTC.